Each of the 12 T cell receptor beta chains below was sequenced from the same sample in a study of graft-versus-host responses after intestinal transplantation. Graft specimens yielded both intraepithelial and lamina propria lymphocytes. TCRdb's copy holds only in-frame clones and misses some; the assay was immunoSEQ multiplex PCR. The sample consists of 20,000 to 25,000 clones, roughly 72% of them appearing once. The material was ileum tissue, obtained 12 days after intestinal transplant. Receptor source: a human patient who received an intestinal transplant, so some T cells may come from the graft donor.

The count of this clone is one. The V gene is TRBV6-1, the J gene TRBJ1-2, with D possibly matching TRBD1 (5 bases). The CDR3 loop spans 12 amino acids. The ends were cut back, 6 bases at V and 4 bases at J, with 9 bases in the middle. Per germline, CDR1 MNHNS and CDR2 SASEGT. CDR3 region: CASSPGGYGYTF. CDR3 nucleotide sequence: TGTGCCAGCAGCCCCGGGGGCTATGGCTACACCTTC.

The rearrangement uses TRBV20-1 and TRBJ2-3; D is unclear. CDR1 and CDR2 from the germline V gene are DFQATT and SNEGSKA (reference sequence). The V gene lost 5 bases and the J gene lost 9 bases, with 6 bases spanning the gap. This CDR3 region has 9 residues. The CDR3 loop is CSASRTQYF. In DNA, the CDR3 is TGCAGTGCTTCCAGAACGCAGTATTTT.

J is TRBJ1-3 and V is TRBV9, with D possibly TRBD1 on 5 matching bases. Germline V gene lookup returns CDR1 SGDLS and CDR2 YYNGEE. This CDR3 has 16 residues. Trimming cost V 2 bases and J 4 bases, with 16 bases left between them. The CDR3 DNA reads TGTGCCAGCAGCGTGGCCATCCAGGGTCCCGGAAACACCATATATTTT. It translates to CASSVAIQGPGNTIYF.

V and J are TRBV18 and TRBJ1-3; D unresolved. From germline, CDR1 is KGHSH and CDR2 LQKENI. V was clipped by 0 bases and J by 2 bases, with 8 bases between them. This CDR3 comprises 15 residues. CDR3: CASSPPRVTGNTIYF. The CDR3, as DNA: TGTGCCAGCTCACCACCGAGGGTCACTGGAAACACCATATATTTT. Based on the CDR3 plus reference TRBV18 and TRBJ1-3, the full variable domain is NAGVMQNPRHLVRRRGQEARLRCSPMKGHSHVYWYRQLPEEGLKFMVYLQKENIIDESGMPKERFSAEFPKEGPSILRIQQVVRGDSAAYFCASSPPRVTGNTIYFGEGSWLTVV.

This rearrangement joins TRBV6-1 to TRBJ1-2, with D uncertain. Germline V CDR1 and CDR2: MNHNS, SASEGT. The ends were cut back, 6 bases at V and 0 bases at J, with 2 bases in the middle. The CDR3 consists of 11 residues. CDR3 residues: CASSTNYGYTF. The CDR3 DNA sequence: TGTGCCAGCAGCACTAACTATGGCTACACCTTC.

J is TRBJ2-2 and V is TRBV5-1; a possible D gene is TRBD2 (5 bases). Between the trimmed V and J ends, which lost 7 bases and 7 bases, there was a span of 17 bases. This CDR3 is 14 amino acids long. Germline V gene data show CDR1 as SGHRS and CDR2 as YFSETQ. The CDR3 reads CASGYSARIGELFF. The CDR3 nucleotides are TGCGCCAGCGGCTATAGCGCGCGGATCGGGGAGCTGTTTTTT.

The chain is built from TRBV28 and TRBJ2-7, with TRBD2 matching 12 bases. Trimming at V came to 5 bases and at J to 2 bases, leaving 10 bases not matched to a gene. CDR1 and CDR2 (germline): MDHEN, SYDVKM. This CDR3 spans 17 amino acids. Here the CDR3 DNA reads TGTGCCAGCAGTGCGGAAACTAGCGGGAGGCCACCCTACGAGCAGTACTTC. Protein: CASSAETSGRPPYEQYF.

This chain links TRBV15 with TRBJ1-2; TRBD1 is a possible D gene (6 bases). CDR3 length equals 15 residues. The germline V and J ends were trimmed by 0 bases and 3 bases, with 11 bases remaining between them. From germline, CDR1 is LNHNV and CDR2 YYDKDF (reference sequence). The CDR3 bases are TGTGCCACCAGCAGAGACGAGGGGGACGACTATGGCTACACCTTC. Amino acid sequence: CATSRDEGDDYGYTF.

The gene calls are TRBV19 and TRBJ1-5; D perhaps matches TRBD1 (6 bases). The V gene's germline CDR1 is LNHDA and CDR2 SQIVND (reference sequence). This CDR3 spans 14 amino acids. Trimming pared 3 bases from V and 4 bases from J, leaving 10 bases between. In DNA form, the CDR3 reads TGTGCCAGTAGTATGGGGACACCTAATCAGCCCCAGCATTTT. It encodes CASSMGTPNQPQHF.

CDR3 nucleotide sequence: TGCAGTGCTAGACAGGGCAATGAGCAGTTCTTC. It is translated as CSARQGNEQFF. The chain links TRBV20-1 to TRBJ2-1; a possible D gene is TRBD1 (5 bases). This CDR3 has 11 residues. The V end lost 2 bases, the J end lost 6 bases, and 5 bases lay between the germline ends. The germline V gene encodes CDR1 DFQATT and CDR2 SNEGSKA (reference sequence).

The V and J genes are TRBV6-1 and TRBJ2-1; D is unresolved. V was cut by 6 bases and J by 0 bases, with 9 bases left in between. This CDR3 spans 14 amino acids. Germline CDR1 reads MNHNS; CDR2 reads SASEGT. This CDR3 is CASSSLSSYNEQFF. The CDR3 DNA reads TGTGCCAGCAGCTCCCTGAGCTCCTACAATGAGCAGTTCTTC.

The genes are TRBV2 and TRBJ2-7, with 8 bases lining up with TRBD1. The ends lost 6 bases at V and 5 bases at J; junction bases unmatched: 9. The germline CDR1 and CDR2 sequences are SNHLY and FYNNEI. This CDR3 comprises 14 residues. CDR3 region: CASSPTGVGDEQYF. Here the CDR3 DNA reads TGTGCCAGCAGCCCGACAGGGGTCGGAGACGAGCAGTACTTC. Drawing the rest from reference TRBV2 and TRBJ2-7, the complete variable domain is EPEVTQTPSHQVTQMGQEVILRCVPISNHLYFYWYRQILGQKVEFLVSFYNNEISEKSEIFDDQFSVERPDGSNFTLKIRSTKLEDSAMYFCASSPTGVGDEQYFGPGTRLTVT.